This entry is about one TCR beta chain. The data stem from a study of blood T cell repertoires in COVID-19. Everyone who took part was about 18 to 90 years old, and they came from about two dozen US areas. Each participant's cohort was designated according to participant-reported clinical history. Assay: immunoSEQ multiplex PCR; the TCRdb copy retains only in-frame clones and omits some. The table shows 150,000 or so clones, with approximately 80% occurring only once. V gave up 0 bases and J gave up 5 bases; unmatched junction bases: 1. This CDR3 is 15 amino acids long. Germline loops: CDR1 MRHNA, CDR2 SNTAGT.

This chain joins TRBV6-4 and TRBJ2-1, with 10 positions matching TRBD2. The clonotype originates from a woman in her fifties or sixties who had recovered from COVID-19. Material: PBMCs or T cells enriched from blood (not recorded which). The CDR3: CASSDSAGGNNEQFF. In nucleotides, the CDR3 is TGTGCCAGCAGTGACTCAGCGGGAGGGAACAATGAGCAGTTCTTC.